This T cell receptor beta chain was identified in a study of blood T cell repertoires in COVID-19. About the research overall: Researchers got acute and convalescent COVID-19 samples from the United States, Italy and Spain. Sources were T cells, B-cell-depleted T cells, or PBMCs; the material itself was cDNA or gDNA.

The count of this clone is one. As processed by the authors: Amplified reference gene primers provided the basis for estimating nucleated cell counts. The table came from immunoSEQ multiplex PCR; TCRdb's copy has only in-frame clones and leaves some out. Clone size and the V and J calls come from that table; the DNA yielded D and trimming. The sample carries some 48,000 clones, 90% recorded once. The V end lost 3 bases, the J end lost 6 bases, and 11 bases lay between the germline ends. There are 14 residues in the CDR3. Germline values: CDR1 MGHDK, CDR2 SYGVNS. The chain couples TRBV25-1 to TRBJ2-2; D remains unclear. This TCR derives from a man between 70 and 80 years old with active COVID-19. The material sequenced was peripheral blood. The CDR3 region is CASSDPNPPGELFF. CDR3 nucleotide sequence: TGTGCCAGCAGTGACCCTAATCCGCCCGGGGAGCTGTTTTTT.